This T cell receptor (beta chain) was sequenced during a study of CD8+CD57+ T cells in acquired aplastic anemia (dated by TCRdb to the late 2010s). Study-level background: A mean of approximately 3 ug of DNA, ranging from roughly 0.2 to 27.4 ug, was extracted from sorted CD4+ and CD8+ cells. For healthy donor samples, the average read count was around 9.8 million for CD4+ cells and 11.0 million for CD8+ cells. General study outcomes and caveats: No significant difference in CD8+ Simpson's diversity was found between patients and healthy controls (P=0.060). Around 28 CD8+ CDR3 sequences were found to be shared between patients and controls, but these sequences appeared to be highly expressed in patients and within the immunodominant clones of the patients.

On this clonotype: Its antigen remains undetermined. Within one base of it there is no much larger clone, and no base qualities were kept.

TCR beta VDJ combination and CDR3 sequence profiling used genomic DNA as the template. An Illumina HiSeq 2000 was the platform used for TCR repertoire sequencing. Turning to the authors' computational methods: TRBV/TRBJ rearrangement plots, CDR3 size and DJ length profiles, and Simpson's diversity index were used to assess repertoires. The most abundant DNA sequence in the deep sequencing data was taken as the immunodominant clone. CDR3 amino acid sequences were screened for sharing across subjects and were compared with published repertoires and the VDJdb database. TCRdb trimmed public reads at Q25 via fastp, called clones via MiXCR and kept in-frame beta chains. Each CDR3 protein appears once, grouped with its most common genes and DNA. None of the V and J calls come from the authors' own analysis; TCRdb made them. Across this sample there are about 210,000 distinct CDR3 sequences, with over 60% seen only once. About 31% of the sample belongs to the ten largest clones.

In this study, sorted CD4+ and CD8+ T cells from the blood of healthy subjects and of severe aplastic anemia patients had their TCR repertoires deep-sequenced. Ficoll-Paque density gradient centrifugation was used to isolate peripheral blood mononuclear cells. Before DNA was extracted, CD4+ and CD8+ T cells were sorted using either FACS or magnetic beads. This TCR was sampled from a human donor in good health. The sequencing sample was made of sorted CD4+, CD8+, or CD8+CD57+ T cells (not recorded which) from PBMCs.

In nucleotides, the sequence is TGTGCCAGCAGCCAAGATCCCGGGGGGACCAACTATGGCTACACCTTC. Its product reads: CASSQDPGGTNYGYTF. The rearranged segments are TRBV4-2 and TRBJ1-2, with TRBD1 tentatively as D gene (5 bases match). The junction carries 13 bases between V and J, which are trimmed by 0 bases and 2 bases respectively. From its cysteine to its phenylalanine, the CDR3 spans 16 amino acids. CDR3 DNA only is kept here, 48 bases in frame from base 1. Looking up the germline V gene yields CDR1 LGHNA and CDR2 YNFKEQ.